Reported below is one TCR beta chain. Its antigen is undetermined. The sample originates from a study of blood T cells in healthy people across ages. Across the whole study: About one barcoded beta molecule per two T cells was captured by template switching.

A sample-barcoded 5' primer and a J-beta primer mix were used in a second PCR of roughly 7 to 11 cycles. Via MiXCR, TCRdb re-called the 5' RACE reads, giving one row per CDR3 protein. The sample consists of roughly 830,000 distinct CDR3 sequences, 62% of them appearing once. General study findings and limits: In long-lived donors, naive CD4+ cell counts and diversity exceeded those of aged donors.

CDR1 is LGHDT, CDR2 YNNKEL, per germline (reference sequence). This CDR3 comprises 14 residues. V was shortened by 4 bases and J by 6 bases, with 13 bases between the two germline ends. The sequencing sample was made of blood. The V and J genes are TRBV3-1 and TRBJ1-5; D is unresolved. The clonotype was recovered from a young man in good health. Here the CDR3 DNA reads TGTGCCAGCAGCCGAAGACCGGGTGGTCAGCCCCAGCATTTT. The encoded protein is CASSRRPGGQPQHF.